A selection of T cell receptor beta chains follows, all from one sample in a study of Ad26.COV2.S vaccination and SARS-CoV-2 variants. Assay used: immunoSEQ multiplex PCR; TCRdb lists only in-frame clones, some missing. Of hundreds of thousands of clones detected, around 93% appear once; the ten largest clones hold approximately 1.7%. The sequencing here drew on peripheral blood, taken in a trial of Ad26.COV2.S vaccine versus placebo. The receptors originated from a person between 18 and 65 years old who received the Ad26.COV2.S COVID-19 vaccine or a placebo. Both conserved end residues are part of each CDR3. Each record gives: D gene, V gene, CDR3 length, clone size, J gene, CDR3 protein, CDR3 DNA. The D gene is left open where the match is weak. Not all rows give a size; the values are once, few, many and, for expanded clones, a class.

NA,TRBV11-2,13,NA,TRBJ2-5,CASSLSRQETQYF,TGTGCCAGCAGCTTGAGCAGGCAAGAGACCCAGTACTTC
TRBD2,TRBV19,15,NA,TRBJ2-7,CASSISSGGLYEQYF,TGTGCCAGTAGTATTTCTAGCGGGGGGCTCTACGAGCAGTACTTC
TRBD1,TRBV19,15,few,TRBJ2-3,CASTRRGQSTDTQYF,TGTGCCAGTACCCGCCGGGGACAGAGCACAGATACGCAGTATTTT
NA,TRBV9,13,NA,TRBJ2-2,CASGRENTGELFF,TGTGCCAGCGGGCGGGAGAACACCGGGGAGCTGTTTTTT
NA,TRBV7-9,13,NA,TRBJ2-3,CASRQGQTDTQYF,TGTGCCAGCCGGCAGGGGCAAACAGATACGCAGTATTTT
TRBD1,TRBV19,15,NA,TRBJ1-6,CASTTTGARNSPLHF,TGTGCCAGTACCACTACAGGGGCGAGGAATTCACCCCTCCACTTT
TRBD1,TRBV6-5,15,NA,TRBJ1-6,CASRTGSSYNSPLHF,TGTGCCAGCAGGACAGGGAGCTCCTATAATTCACCCCTCCACTTT
TRBD1,TRBV4-1,17,NA,TRBJ1-6,CASNSPGQGVNNSPLHF,TGCGCCAGCAACTCTCCGGGACAGGGGGTAAATAATTCACCCCTCCACTTT
NA,TRBV27,15,NA,TRBJ1-4,CASSLGWGLNEKLFF,TGTGCCAGCAGTTTGGGGTGGGGGTTAAATGAAAAACTGTTTTTT
TRBD2,TRBV24-1,17,NA,TRBJ2-1,CATSDLRTSGNYNEQFF,TGTGCCACCAGTGATTTGCGGACTAGCGGGAACTACAATGAGCAGTTCTTC
TRBD1,TRBV9,17,once,TRBJ1-1,CASSGRDRVKRYTEAFF,TGTGCCAGCAGCGGCCGGGACAGGGTTAAGCGGTACACTGAAGCTTTCTTT
TRBD1,TRBV5-6,15,NA,TRBJ1-3,CASRPGQDSGNTIYF,TGTGCCAGCAGGCCGGGACAGGACTCTGGAAACACCATATATTTT
NA,TRBV12-3/TRBV12-4,13,NA,TRBJ1-3,CASSLQGGNTIYF,TGTGCCAGCAGTTTACAGGGGGGAAACACCATATATTTT
NA,TRBV6-4,13,once,TRBJ2-5,CASSDGRQETQYF,TGTGCCAGCAGTGACGGACGACAAGAGACCCAGTACTTC
TRBD2,TRBV7-2,13,NA,TRBJ2-2,CASSFRGAGELFF,TGTGCCAGCAGCTTCCGGGGGGCCGGGGAGCTGTTTTTT
NA,TRBV5-1,14,NA,TRBJ2-3,CASRWGATTDTQYF,TGCGCCAGCAGATGGGGGGCCACCACAGATACGCAGTATTTT
TRBD1,TRBV7-9,17,NA,TRBJ2-3,CASSPSGTGADTDTQYF,TGTGCCAGCAGCCCGTCCGGGACAGGGGCGGACACAGATACGCAGTATTTT
NA,TRBV10-3,14,NA,TRBJ2-7,CAISEGLAGYEQYF,TGTGCCATCAGTGAGGGGCTCGCGGGCTACGAGCAGTACTTC
NA,TRBV13,18,NA,TRBJ1-2,CASTIRGAARDPNYGYTF,TGTGCCAGCACCATTAGGGGCGCGGCCCGGGACCCTAACTATGGCTACACCTTC
NA,TRBV7-9,12,NA,TRBJ2-7,CASSSALYEQYF,TGTGCCAGCAGCTCGGCCCTTTACGAGCAGTACTTC
NA,TRBV10-3,12,NA,TRBJ2-3,CAISENTDTQYF,TGTGCCATCAGTGAGAATACAGATACGCAGTATTTT
NA,TRBV7-8,15,once,TRBJ1-5,CASSSDTPGHQPQHF,TGTGCCAGCAGCTCTGATACCCCAGGTCATCAGCCCCAGCATTTT
TRBD2,TRBV4-3,18,once,TRBJ2-1,CASSQEGDFPSGGSEQFF,TGCGCCAGCAGCCAAGAAGGAGATTTCCCTAGCGGGGGTTCCGAGCAGTTCTTC
NA,TRBV6-5,13,once,TRBJ2-1,CASKRRRYNEQFF,TGTGCCAGCAAACGTCGGAGATACAATGAGCAGTTCTTC
TRBD1,TRBV6-2/TRBV6-3,16,once,TRBJ1-2,CASSYKKQGADYGYTF,TGTGCCAGCAGCTATAAAAAACAGGGGGCGGACTATGGCTACACCTTC
TRBD2,TRBV28,17,NA,TRBJ2-1,CASNVPPSGSRKNEQFF,TGTGCCAGCAACGTCCCCCCTAGCGGCTCCAGGAAAAATGAGCAGTTCTTC
NA,TRBV20-1,20,NA,TRBJ2-3,CSASVYMDGGGPLLGDTQYF,TGCAGTGCTAGTGTATATATGGATGGCGGGGGCCCCCTATTGGGAGATACGCAGTATTTT
NA,TRBV28,18,NA,TRBJ2-1,CASSFMGHSGTSYNEQFF,TGTGCCAGCAGTTTCATGGGACATTCAGGGACCTCCTACAATGAGCAGTTCTTC
TRBD1,TRBV25-1,13,NA,TRBJ1-1,CASSRQGATEAFF,TGTGCCAGCAGTAGACAGGGCGCCACTGAAGCTTTCTTT
NA,TRBV3-1/TRBV3-2,17,NA,TRBJ2-1,CASSHRFLGGPGNEQFF,TGTGCCAGCAGCCACAGGTTCCTGGGGGGGCCCGGCAATGAGCAGTTCTTC
NA,TRBV15,16,NA,TRBJ1-5,CATSSPRGHDNQPQHF,TGTGCCACCAGCAGTCCTCGAGGTCATGACAATCAGCCCCAGCATTTT
NA,TRBV9,17,once,TRBJ2-2,CASSEGSRVVNTGELFF,TGTGCCAGCAGCGAGGGGAGCAGGGTTGTTAACACCGGGGAGCTGTTTTTT
NA,TRBV28,14,NA,TRBJ2-7,CASSLGVGSREQYF,TGTGCCAGCAGTTTAGGGGTGGGGTCCCGCGAGCAGTACTTC
NA,TRBV7-2,15,NA,TRBJ2-7,CASSSRTTSGYEQYF,TGTGCCAGCAGCTCTAGGACGACTAGTGGCTACGAGCAGTACTTC
NA,TRBV18,15,NA,TRBJ2-4,CASSPQSESKNIQYF,TGTGCCAGCTCACCTCAGAGTGAATCCAAAAACATTCAGTACTTC
TRBD1,TRBV13,13,NA,TRBJ1-1,CASSADRAGEAFF,TGTGCCAGCAGCGCCGACAGGGCTGGTGAAGCTTTCTTT
NA,TRBV4-1,13,NA,TRBJ1-1,CASSQGLRGVAFF,TGCGCCAGCAGCCAAGGTCTAAGGGGGGTGGCTTTCTTT
NA,TRBV11-2,15,NA,TRBJ1-6,CASSLVAVSNSPLHF,TGTGCCAGCAGCTTAGTGGCAGTGTCTAATTCACCCCTCCACTTT
NA,TRBV6-6,13,NA,TRBJ1-5,CASTYTGGQPQHF,TGTGCCAGCACCTACACCGGCGGGCAGCCCCAGCATTTT
TRBD1,TRBV4-3,17,NA,TRBJ1-4,CASSQDHKTGYNEKLFF,TGCGCCAGCAGCCAAGATCATAAGACAGGGTATAATGAAAAACTGTTTTTT
NA,TRBV6-5,15,NA,TRBJ2-3,CASSPHSPKTDTQYF,TGTGCCAGCAGTCCCCATTCACCAAAGACAGATACGCAGTATTTT
NA,TRBV7-2,14,once,TRBJ1-2,CASNPGGANYGYTF,TGTGCCAGCAACCCGGGGGGGGCAAACTATGGCTACACCTTC
NA,TRBV20-1,12,NA,TRBJ1-1,CSASRGRSEAFF,TGCAGTGCTAGTCGAGGGAGGTCTGAAGCTTTCTTT
NA,TRBV18,16,NA,TRBJ2-6,CASWGAFISGANVLTF,TGTGCCAGCTGGGGGGCCTTCATCTCTGGGGCCAACGTCCTGACTTTC
NA,TRBV29-1,15,NA,TRBJ1-2,CSVEVGSGHNYGYTF,TGCAGCGTTGAGGTAGGGTCCGGGCACAACTATGGCTACACCTTC
NA,TRBV7-9,14,NA,TRBJ1-6,CASSLEGPGVPLHF,TGTGCCAGCAGCTTAGAGGGTCCAGGCGTCCCCCTCCACTTT
TRBD2,TRBV10-1,16,few,TRBJ2-7,CASSARTSGHSYEQYF,TGCGCCAGCAGTGCCCGGACTAGCGGGCACTCCTACGAGCAGTACTTC
TRBD1,TRBV28,15,NA,TRBJ1-5,CASSTYGTGNQPQHF,TGTGCCAGCAGTACTTACGGGACAGGCAATCAGCCCCAGCATTTT
TRBD2,TRBV4-3,19,NA,TRBJ2-5,CASSQAAGTSGGPPEAQYF,TGCGCCAGCAGCCAAGCAGCCGGGACTAGCGGGGGGCCTCCAGAGGCCCAGTACTTC
NA,TRBV27,17,NA,TRBJ1-2,CASSLSRTTGLGYGYTF,TGTGCCAGCAGTTTATCCCGCACCACAGGGCTAGGGTATGGCTACACCTTC
NA,TRBV7-7,15,NA,TRBJ2-6,CASSLVASGANVLTF,TGTGCCAGCAGCTTAGTGGCCTCTGGGGCCAACGTCCTGACTTTC
TRBD1,TRBV5-5,13,NA,TRBJ1-1,CASSRTGATEAFF,TGTGCCAGCAGCCGGACAGGGGCCACTGAAGCTTTCTTT
NA,TRBV7-9,14,once,TRBJ2-5,CASSFGGIQETQYF,TGTGCCAGCAGCTTTGGGGGAATACAAGAGACCCAGTACTTC
NA,TRBV6-2/TRBV6-3,13,NA,TRBJ1-1,CASSYTDRAEAFF,TGTGCCAGCAGTTACACGGACAGAGCTGAAGCTTTCTTT
NA,TRBV24-1,13,NA,TRBJ2-7,CATSDPSSYEQYF,TGTGCCACCAGTGATCCCTCTTCCTACGAGCAGTACTTC
TRBD1,TRBV7-2,15,NA,TRBJ2-3,CASSLVGTGGDTQYF,TGTGCCAGCAGCTTAGTAGGGACAGGCGGGGATACGCAGTATTTT
TRBD1,TRBV18,14,NA,TRBJ2-5,CASSPGTGRETQYF,TGTGCCAGCTCACCTGGGACAGGGAGAGAGACCCAGTACTTC
TRBD1,TRBV10-1,15,once,TRBJ1-2,CASRKTGLLLYGYTF,TGCGCCAGCAGAAAGACAGGGTTGCTATTATATGGCTACACCTTC
NA,TRBV10-3,16,NA,TRBJ2-3,CAISESKGSSTDTQYF,TGTGCCATCAGTGAGTCAAAGGGTTCCAGCACAGATACGCAGTATTTT
NA,TRBV5-4,15,NA,TRBJ2-7,CASSLAGGIGYEQYF,TGTGCCAGCAGCTTGGCCGGGGGAATTGGCTACGAGCAGTACTTC